These 20 T cell receptor beta chains were sequenced from one sample in a study of metastatic and nonmetastatic thyroid tumors. Patients were all untreated before their thyroid surgery. Through MiXCR, TCRdb re-clonotyped the PCR reads. The table records about 28,000 clones, less than 30% of them present only once. The specimen was blood. These receptors were taken from a female donor with papillary thyroid cancer or a benign thyroid nodule (not recorded which). Some clones in this sample may be carry-over from other donors' samples.

This clone was counted at least ten times. V gene TRBV28 combines with J gene TRBJ2-5; a weak D match, TRBD2 (6 bases). This CDR3 has 11 amino acids. Germline values: CDR1 MDHEN, CDR2 SYDVKM. The ends were cut back, 8 bases at V and 5 bases at J, with 9 bases in the middle. CDR3 protein: CASGGVETQYF. The CDR3 region has the DNA TGTGCCAGCGGAGGGGTGGAGACCCAGTACTTC.

In its sample, this clone was seen many times. The rearrangement links TRBV28 to TRBJ2-7, with 8 bases lining up with TRBD1. CDR1 is MDHEN, CDR2 SYDVKM, per germline. The CDR3 loop spans 14 amino acids. J was trimmed by 1 base and V by 2 bases; bases with no gene match: 1. CDR3 loop: CASSLTGGSYEQYF. In nucleotides, the CDR3 is TGTGCCAGCAGTTTAACAGGGGGGTCCTACGAGCAGTACTTC.

The V gene is TRBV5-1, the J gene TRBJ2-1, with 7 bases aligning to TRBD2. CDR1 is SGHRS and CDR2 is YFSETQ in the germline V gene. Trimming cost V 5 bases and J 0 bases; bases outside gene matches: 5. CDR3 length: 15 residues. This chain's CDR3 is CASRSGRNSYNEQFF. The DNA of the CDR3 is TGCGCCAGCAGATCCGGGAGGAACTCCTACAATGAGCAGTTCTTC.

The sample holds many counts of this clone. The rearrangement links TRBV29-1 to TRBJ1-1; D gene ambiguous. Germline CDR1 is SQVTM and CDR2 is ANQGSEA. The ends were cut back, 3 bases at V and 6 bases at J, with 17 bases in the middle. This CDR3 is built from 14 residues. CDR3 sequence reads: CSVERSSVGAEAFF. The CDR3 DNA follows: TGCAGCGTTGAGAGGTCAAGCGTCGGCGCTGAAGCTTTCTTT.

This clone was observed a few times. This rearrangement joins TRBV11-2 to TRBJ2-7, with 10 bases lining up with TRBD2. Germline assignment: CDR1 SGHAT and CDR2 FQNNGV. The CDR3 length is 13 residues. Trimming cost V 6 bases and J 3 bases; bases outside gene matches: 2. The CDR3 spells CASRRLAGYEQYF. The DNA of the CDR3 is TGTGCCAGCAGACGACTAGCGGGCTACGAGCAGTACTTC.

The chain uses TRBV19 and TRBJ2-1; TRBD2 aligns across 9 bases. The CDR3 runs 16 residues. From germline, CDR1 is LNHDA and CDR2 SQIVND (reference sequence). Trimming at V came to 6 bases and at J to 4 bases, leaving 10 bases not matched to a gene. The CDR3 loop reads CASSRTSVGGYNEQFF. CDR3 nucleotide sequence: TGTGCCAGTAGCCGGACTAGCGTGGGGGGATACAATGAGCAGTTCTTC.

In this sample, this clone is medium-sized. The chain recombines TRBV6-6 with TRBJ1-1; D gene unclear. The CDR3 has 15 residues. Trimming stripped 2 bases from V and 0 bases from J, with 10 bases between. Looked up from germline, CDR1 is MNHNY and CDR2 is SVGAGI (reference sequence). The DNA of the CDR3 is TGTGCCAGCAGTTACGGAGTTCACATGAACACTGAAGCTTTCTTT. Protein: CASSYGVHMNTEAFF.

The V call is TRBV28, the J call TRBJ2-1, with D possibly being TRBD2 (5 bases). The V gene's germline CDR1 is MDHEN and CDR2 SYDVKM. V was trimmed by 5 bases and J by 1 base, leaving 12 bases between them. The CDR3 has 15 amino acids. The CDR3 DNA sequence: TGTGCCAGCAGTCCACTAGAGGGATCCTACAATGAGCAGTTCTTC. Encoded protein: CASSPLEGSYNEQFF. Variable domain in full (rest from reference TRBV28 and TRBJ2-1): DVKVTQSSRYLVKRTGEKVFLECVQDMDHENMFWYRQDPGLGLRLIYFSYDVKMKEKGDIPEGYSVSREKKERFSLILESASTNQTSMYLCASSPLEGSYNEQFFGPGTRLTVL.

This clone was recorded at least ten times. V usage is TRBV5-6 and J usage is TRBJ1-5; no firm D call. Germline loops: CDR1 SGHDT, CDR2 YYEEEE. The CDR3 has 13 amino acids. Trimming pared 2 bases from V and 8 bases from J, leaving 11 bases between. The CDR3 DNA sequence: TGTGCCAGCAGCTTACACGGGTCGGAGCCCCAGCATTTT. It is translated as CASSLHGSEPQHF.

This clone has more than one count but fewer than ten. The V call is TRBV28, the J call TRBJ2-3; D uncertain. This CDR3 is built from 13 residues. Germline V CDR1 and CDR2: MDHEN, SYDVKM. V was pared by 11 bases and J by 0 bases, with 12 bases between. The CDR3 spells CALGTASTDTQYF. The DNA for the CDR3 is TGTGCCTTAGGAACAGCTAGCACAGATACGCAGTATTTT.

V and J are TRBV5-1 and TRBJ2-3; TRBD2 agrees at 14 bases. The CDR3 loop spans 17 amino acids. Looked up from germline, CDR1 is SGHRS and CDR2 is YFSETQ. The trim removed 3 bases at V and 2 bases at J, leaving 5 bases unmatched. This CDR3 reads CASSSGLAGGDTDTQYF. The CDR3 DNA reads as TGCGCCAGCAGCTCCGGACTAGCGGGAGGCGACACAGATACGCAGTATTTT. The full variable domain, with the rest looked up from reference TRBV5-1 and TRBJ2-3, is KAGVTQTPRYLIKTRGQQVTLSCSPISGHRSVSWYQQTPGQGLQFLFEYFSETQRNKGNFPGRFSGRQFSNSRSEMNVSTLELGDSALYLCASSSGLAGGDTDTQYFGPGTRLTVL.

This clone was observed many times. This chain connects TRBV5-5 to TRBJ2-7, with TRBD1 matching 8 bases. V lost 4 bases, J lost 2 bases, and 11 bases stayed unmatched. The CDR3 has 16 amino acids. Germline V lookup: CDR1 SGHKS, CDR2 YYEKEE (reference sequence). CDR3 DNA sequence: TGTGCCAGCAGCCGGGACGCTGGACAGGGTGCCTACGAGCAGTACTTC. Protein product: CASSRDAGQGAYEQYF.

This clone was counted at least ten times. This could be a read error, since a much larger clone is one nucleotide away. The chain couples TRBV4-1 to TRBJ1-5; D not resolved. This CDR3 has 13 amino acids. V dropped 1 base and J dropped 7 bases, with 8 bases sitting between them. CDR1 and CDR2 from the germline V gene are MGHRA and YSYEKL. CDR3 sequence (DNA): TGCGCCAGCAGCCAAGGAGTTGGACAGCCCCAGCATTTT. Translation gives CASSQGVGQPQHF.

The table lists this clone with many counts. The V gene is TRBV20-1, the J gene TRBJ1-2, with 8 bases matching TRBD1. J was trimmed by 4 bases and V by 2 bases; bases with no gene match: 3. CDR1 and CDR2 (germline): DFQATT, SNEGSKA (reference sequence). This CDR3 spans 13 amino acids. The CDR3 here is CSARSGGSYGYTF. The CDR3 nucleotides are TGCAGTGCTAGATCAGGGGGCAGCTATGGCTACACCTTC.

This clone was seen more than once but under ten times. CDR3 bases: TGTGCCAGCAGTGAACAGGCCCACCCCTACGAGCAGTACTTC. Its translation is CASSEQAHPYEQYF. This rearrangement joins TRBV6-1 to TRBJ2-7; D is unclear. CDR1 MNHNS and CDR2 SASEGT come from the germline V gene. This CDR3 spans 14 amino acids. Trimming took 2 bases from V and 2 from J, leaving 10 bases between them.

This clone was counted many times. One base away lies a much larger clone, so this may be a sequencing read error. The chain employs TRBV6-1 and TRBJ1-1; 9 bases agree with TRBD1. V shed 6 bases, J shed 6 bases, and the junction held 8 bases outside the gene matches. The CDR3 is 14 amino acids. The germline V gene encodes CDR1 MNHNS and CDR2 SASEGT. The CDR3 protein is CASRTGTGRAEAFF. CDR3 DNA: TGTGCCAGCAGAACCGGGACAGGGCGCGCTGAAGCTTTCTTT.

This clone was seen a handful of times. This sequence may be a read error, since a much larger clone differs from it by one base. The chain recombines TRBV11-2 with TRBJ2-3, with TRBD1 identical over 8 bases. Germline assignment: CDR1 SGHAT and CDR2 FQNNGV. This CDR3 has 15 amino acids. V shed 5 bases and J 2 bases; nucleotides not matched to a gene: 6. CDR3 region: CASSTQGANTDTQYF. CDR3 nucleotide sequence: TGTGCCAGCAGCACGCAGGGGGCTAACACAGATACGCAGTATTTT.

Many counts were recorded for this clone. This sample includes further DNA sequences coding for the same CDR3. The rearrangement uses TRBV7-2 and TRBJ2-3; 8 bases are shared with TRBD2. The V gene end was trimmed by 5 bases and the J gene end by 4 bases; junction bases not matched to a gene: 8. There are 15 residues in the CDR3. The germline gives CDR1 SGHTA, CDR2 FQGNSA. The CDR3 reads CASSTSSGRPDTQYF. CDR3 in DNA: TGTGCCAGCAGCACCTCTAGCGGGCGTCCAGATACGCAGTATTTT. Full variable domain (remainder filled in from reference TRBV7-2 and TRBJ2-3): GAGVSQSPSNKVTEKGKDVELRCDPISGHTALYWYRQSLGQGLEFLIYFQGNSAPDKSGLPSDRFSAERTGGSVSTLTIQRTQQEDSAVYLCASSTSSGRPDTQYFGPGTRLTVL.

The chain joins TRBV20-1 to TRBJ2-5, with D possibly being TRBD2 (6 bases). The V end was cut by 3 bases, the J end by 4 bases, with 12 bases between. Looked up from germline, CDR1 is DFQATT and CDR2 is SNEGSKA (reference sequence). The CDR3 loop spans 13 amino acids. The CDR3 region has the DNA TGCAGTGCTAGGGGGGGTTTGGGAGAGACCCAGTACTTC. Encoded protein: CSARGGLGETQYF.

The sample holds many counts of this clone. The rearrangement links TRBV7-2 to TRBJ2-1; TRBD2 agrees at 7 bases. Losses at the gene ends were 3 bases for V and 4 bases for J; bases not matched to a gene: 3. The germline CDR1 and CDR2 sequences are SGHTA and FQGNSA. The CDR3 loop spans 14 amino acids. CDR3 loop: CASSLLGGYNEQFF. The DNA for the CDR3 is TGTGCCAGCAGCTTGCTCGGGGGGTACAATGAGCAGTTCTTC.